This T cell receptor (beta chain) was profiled in a study of prognosis after radiotherapy for stage I lung cancer. Findings of the study overall: Following stereotactic body radiation therapy, unique TCR clone counts fell, with a median of about 10,000 versus 6,900.

Germline V gene sequence: CDR1 LNHDA, CDR2 SQIVND (reference sequence). V lost 2 bases and J lost 5, with 7 bases in between. CDR3 length: 13 residues. Two-round multiplex PCR on genomic DNA was the method by which TCR beta CDR3 was amplified. Gene-specific primers for each TRBV and TRBJ gene drove first-round PCR. TCRdb fed the multiplex PCR reads into MiXCR, producing one record per CDR3 protein. The data show approximately 25,000 distinct CDR3 sequences, with roughly 40% seen just once and more than 30% held by the top ten. With regard to this clonotype: Its antigen is still unknown.

The TCR comes from a donor over 45 with non-small cell lung cancer. The sequenced sample was PBMCs, obtained before or after stereotactic body radiation therapy (not recorded which). The J gene is TRBJ1-5, the V gene TRBV19; D possibly corresponds to TRBD1 (5 bases). The DNA of the CDR3 is TGTGCCAGTAGTATACAGGGCCATCAGCCCCAGCATTTT. Translating it yields CASSIQGHQPQHF.